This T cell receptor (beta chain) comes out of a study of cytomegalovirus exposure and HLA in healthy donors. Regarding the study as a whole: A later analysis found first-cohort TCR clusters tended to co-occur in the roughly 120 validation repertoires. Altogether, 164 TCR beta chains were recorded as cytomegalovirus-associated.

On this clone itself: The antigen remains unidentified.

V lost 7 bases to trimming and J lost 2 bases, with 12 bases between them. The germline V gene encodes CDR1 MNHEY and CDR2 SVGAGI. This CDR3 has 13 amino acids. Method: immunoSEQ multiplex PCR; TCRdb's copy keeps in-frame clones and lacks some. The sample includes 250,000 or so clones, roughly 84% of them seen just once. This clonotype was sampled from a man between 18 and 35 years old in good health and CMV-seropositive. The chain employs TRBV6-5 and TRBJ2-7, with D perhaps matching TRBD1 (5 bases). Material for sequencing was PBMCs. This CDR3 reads CASTQGRTYEQYF. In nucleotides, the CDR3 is TGTGCCAGCACCCAGGGAAGAACCTACGAGCAGTACTTC.